The clone carrying this TCR beta chain was seen more than once but under ten times. Its antigen is unknown. This record belongs to a study of cytomegalovirus exposure and HLA in healthy donors. The CDR3 is 17 amino acids. CDR1 LNHDA and CDR2 SQIVND come from the germline V gene (reference sequence). Trimming cost V 4 bases and J 5 bases, with 23 bases left between them. Study-level findings and limits: There were a few CMV-associated chains whose specificity for CMV antigens was confirmed in vitro. The authors assumed roughly uniform sequencing depth across donors for presence/absence analyses.

Primers for the PCR totalled 60 Vbeta and 13 Jbeta. Sequenced by immunoSEQ multiplex PCR; TCRdb stores in-frame clones only, minus some. The sample consists of roughly 140,000 clones, 79% of them appearing once. Sequences were obtained from PBMCs. The origin of this receptor is a woman aged 40 to 50 in good health and CMV-seropositive. V usage is TRBV19 and J usage is TRBJ1-2; D not resolved. The CDR3 spells CASSRVVAKPEGYGYTF. The CDR3 coding sequence is TGTGCCAGTAGTAGAGTCGTCGCCAAACCTGAGGGATATGGCTACACCTTC. Using reference TRBV19 and TRBJ1-2 for the parts outside the CDR3, the full variable domain is DGGITQSPKYLFRKEGQNVTLSCEQNLNHDAMYWYRQDPGQGLRLIYYSQIVNDFQKGDIAEGYSVSREKKESFPLTVTSAQKNPTAFYLCASSRVVAKPEGYGYTFGSGTRLTVV.